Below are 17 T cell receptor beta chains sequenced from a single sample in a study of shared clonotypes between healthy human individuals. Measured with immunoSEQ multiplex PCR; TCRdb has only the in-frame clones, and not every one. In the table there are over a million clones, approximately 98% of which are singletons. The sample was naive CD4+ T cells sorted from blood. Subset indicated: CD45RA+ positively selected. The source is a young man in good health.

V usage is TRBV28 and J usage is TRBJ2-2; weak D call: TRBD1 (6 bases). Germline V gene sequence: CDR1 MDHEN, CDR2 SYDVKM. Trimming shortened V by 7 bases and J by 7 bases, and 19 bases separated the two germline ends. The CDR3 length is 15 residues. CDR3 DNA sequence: TGTGCCAGCACCCCTGCTGGGGGCGTCGGCGGGGAGCTGTTTTTT. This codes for CASTPAGGVGGELFF.

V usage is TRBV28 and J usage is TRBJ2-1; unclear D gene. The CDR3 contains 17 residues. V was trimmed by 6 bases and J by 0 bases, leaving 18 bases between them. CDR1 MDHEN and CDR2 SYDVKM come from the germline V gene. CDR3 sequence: CASSSIVGSSSYNEQFF. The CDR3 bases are TGTGCCAGCAGCTCGATAGTGGGTTCGAGCTCCTACAATGAGCAGTTCTTC.

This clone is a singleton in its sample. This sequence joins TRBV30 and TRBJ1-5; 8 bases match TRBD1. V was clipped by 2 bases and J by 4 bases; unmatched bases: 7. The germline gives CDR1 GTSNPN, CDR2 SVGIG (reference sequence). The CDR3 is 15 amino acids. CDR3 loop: CAWSRQGTINQPQHF. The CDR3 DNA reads TGTGCCTGGAGTCGACAGGGGACTATAAATCAGCCCCAGCATTTT.

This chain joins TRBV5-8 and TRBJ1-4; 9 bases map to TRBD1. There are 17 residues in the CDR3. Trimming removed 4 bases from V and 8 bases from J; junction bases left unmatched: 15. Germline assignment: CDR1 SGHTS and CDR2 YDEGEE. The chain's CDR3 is CASSPGRYRGLGEKLFF. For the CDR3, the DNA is TGTGCCAGCAGCCCGGGTCGGTACAGGGGGCTTGGCGAAAAACTGTTTTTT.

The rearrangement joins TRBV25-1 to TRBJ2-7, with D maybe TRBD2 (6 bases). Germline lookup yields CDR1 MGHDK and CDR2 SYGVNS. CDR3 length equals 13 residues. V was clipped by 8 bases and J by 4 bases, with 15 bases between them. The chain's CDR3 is CASGGLQEYEQYF. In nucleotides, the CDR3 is TGTGCCAGCGGGGGACTGCAGGAGTACGAGCAGTACTTC.

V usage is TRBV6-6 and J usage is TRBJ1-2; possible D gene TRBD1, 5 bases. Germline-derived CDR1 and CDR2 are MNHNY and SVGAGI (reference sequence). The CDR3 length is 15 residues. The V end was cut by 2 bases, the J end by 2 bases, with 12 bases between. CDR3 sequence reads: CASSYPETANYGYTF. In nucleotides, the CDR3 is TGTGCCAGCAGTTACCCCGAGACAGCGAACTATGGCTACACCTTC.

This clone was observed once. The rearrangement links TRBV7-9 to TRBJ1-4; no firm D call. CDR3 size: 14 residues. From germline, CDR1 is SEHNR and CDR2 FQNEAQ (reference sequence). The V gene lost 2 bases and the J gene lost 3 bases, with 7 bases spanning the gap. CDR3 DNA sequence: TGTGCCAGCAGCTTAAGACAATCTAATGAAAAACTGTTTTTT. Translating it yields CASSLRQSNEKLFF.

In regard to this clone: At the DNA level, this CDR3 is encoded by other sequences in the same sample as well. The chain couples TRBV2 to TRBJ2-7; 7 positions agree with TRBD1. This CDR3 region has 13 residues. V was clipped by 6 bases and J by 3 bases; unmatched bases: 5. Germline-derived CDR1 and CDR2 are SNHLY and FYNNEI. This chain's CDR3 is CASSRDSLYEQYF. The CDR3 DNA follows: TGTGCCAGCAGCCGGGACAGTCTCTACGAGCAGTACTTC.

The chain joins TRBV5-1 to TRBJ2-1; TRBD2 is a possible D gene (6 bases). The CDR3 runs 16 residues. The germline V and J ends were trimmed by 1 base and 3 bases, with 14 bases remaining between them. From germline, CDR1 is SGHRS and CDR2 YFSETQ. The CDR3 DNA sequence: TGCGCCAGCAGCTTGCCGCGGCTAGCGTTCTACAATGAGCAGTTCTTC. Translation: CASSLPRLAFYNEQFF.

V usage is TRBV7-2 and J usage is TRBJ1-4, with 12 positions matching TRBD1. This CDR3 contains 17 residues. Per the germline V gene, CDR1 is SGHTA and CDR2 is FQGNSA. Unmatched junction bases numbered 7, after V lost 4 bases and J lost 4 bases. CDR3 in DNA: TGTGCCAGCAGCTCACCGGGACAGGGGGCTTATAATGAAAAACTGTTTTTT. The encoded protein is CASSSPGQGAYNEKLFF.

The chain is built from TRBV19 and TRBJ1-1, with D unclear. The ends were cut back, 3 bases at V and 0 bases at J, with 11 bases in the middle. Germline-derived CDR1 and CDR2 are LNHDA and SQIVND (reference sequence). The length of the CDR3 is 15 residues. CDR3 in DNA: TGTGCCAGTAGTATTGGGTTGTACATGAACACTGAAGCTTTCTTT. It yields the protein CASSIGLYMNTEAFF.

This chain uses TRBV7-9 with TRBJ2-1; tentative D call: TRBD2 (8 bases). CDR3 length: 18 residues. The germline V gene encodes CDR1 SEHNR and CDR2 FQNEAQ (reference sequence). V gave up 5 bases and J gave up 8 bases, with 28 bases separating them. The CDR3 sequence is CASSLGHLPTGGGDEQFF. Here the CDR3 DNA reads TGTGCCAGCAGCCTAGGCCATCTACCTACGGGAGGGGGCGATGAGCAGTTCTTC.

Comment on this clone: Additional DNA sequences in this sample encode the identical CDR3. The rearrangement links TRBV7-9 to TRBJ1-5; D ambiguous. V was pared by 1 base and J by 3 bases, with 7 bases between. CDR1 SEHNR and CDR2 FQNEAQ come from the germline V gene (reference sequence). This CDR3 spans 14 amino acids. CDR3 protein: CASSLGQYNQPQHF. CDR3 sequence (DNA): TGTGCCAGCAGCTTAGGGCAGTACAATCAGCCCCAGCATTTT.

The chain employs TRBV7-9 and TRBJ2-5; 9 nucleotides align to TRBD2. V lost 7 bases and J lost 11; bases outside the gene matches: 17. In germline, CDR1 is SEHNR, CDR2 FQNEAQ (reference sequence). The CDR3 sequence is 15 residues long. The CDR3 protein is CASTYSVLATSGQYF. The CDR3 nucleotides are TGTGCCAGCACTTACAGTGTATTGGCTACTAGCGGGCAGTACTTC. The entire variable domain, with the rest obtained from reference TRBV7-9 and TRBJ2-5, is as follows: DTGVSQNPRHKITKRGQNVTFRCDPISEHNRLYWYRQTLGQGPEFLTYFQNEAQLEKSRLLSDRFSAERPKGSFSTLEIQRTEQGDSAMYLCASTYSVLATSGQYFGPGTRLLVL.

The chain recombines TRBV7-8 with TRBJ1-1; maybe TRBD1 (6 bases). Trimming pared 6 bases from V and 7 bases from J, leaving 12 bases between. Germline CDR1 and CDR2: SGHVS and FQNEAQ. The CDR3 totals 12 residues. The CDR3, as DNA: TGTGCCAGCAGGGTAAGGGGGGGTGAAGCTTTCTTT. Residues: CASRVRGGEAFF.

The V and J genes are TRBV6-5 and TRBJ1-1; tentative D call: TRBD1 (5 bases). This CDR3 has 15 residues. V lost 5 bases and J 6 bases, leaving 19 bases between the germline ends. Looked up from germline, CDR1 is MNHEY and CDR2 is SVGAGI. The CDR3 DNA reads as TGTGCCAGCAGTGCCACGGAAAGGAGGGGTGCTGAAGCTTTCTTT. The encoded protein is CASSATERRGAEAFF.

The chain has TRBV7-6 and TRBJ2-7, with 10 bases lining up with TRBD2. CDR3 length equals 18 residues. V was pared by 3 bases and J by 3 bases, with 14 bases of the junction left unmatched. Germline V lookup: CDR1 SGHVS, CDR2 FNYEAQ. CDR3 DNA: TGTGCCAGCAGCTTGGAGCCTAGTACTAGCGGGGAGTTCTACGAGCAGTACTTC. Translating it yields CASSLEPSTSGEFYEQYF.